The clone carrying this T cell receptor (beta chain) was recorded at least ten times. This sample was included in a study of T cells of healthy individuals. MiXCR was run by TCRdb on the 5' RACE reads, yielding one entry per CDR3 protein. The data show about 96,000 distinct CDR3 sequences, around 17% seen once. The CDR3 is 13 residues long. V was cut by 0 bases and J by 7 bases, with 7 bases left in between. Per germline, CDR1 MNHNS and CDR2 SASEGT. The genes are TRBV6-1 and TRBJ1-5; no firm D call. The source of this sequence is a human donor in good health. The CDR3 protein is CASSEALPQPQHF. The CDR3, as DNA: TGTGCCAGCAGTGAAGCGCTCCCCCAGCCCCAGCATTTT.